Each of the 6 T cell receptor beta chains below was sequenced from the same sample in a study of memory CD4+ T cells and cytomegalovirus serostatus. Single viable CD3+CD4+CD8-CD45RO+ cells were sorted as the memory CD4+ T cells. Clones were read by immunoSEQ multiplex PCR, and TCRdb kept only the in-frame ones, dropping some. The sample shows 55,000 or so clones, approximately 82% of them seen only once. Sequenced material: memory CD4+ T cells from blood. These receptor sequences come from an adult in good health and CMV-seropositive.

The rearrangement joins TRBV14 to TRBJ1-3, with D possibly matching TRBD1 (6 bases). V gave up 2 bases and J gave up 8 bases, with 13 bases separating them. Germline V gives CDR1 SGHDN, CDR2 FVKESK. The CDR3 consists of 14 residues. CDR3: CASSQTRGVDTIYF. The CDR3 DNA reads TGTGCCAGCAGCCAAACCAGGGGAGTTGACACCATATATTTT.

The chain joins TRBV4-1 to TRBJ1-2, with TRBD1 matching over 12 bases. The V segment lost 1 base and the J segment 8 bases; nucleotides outside the gene matches: 11. Per the germline V gene, CDR1 is MGHRA and CDR2 is YSYEKL. The CDR3 spans 17 residues. CDR3 sequence reads: CASSQAYSRDRGQGYTF. The CDR3 DNA is TGCGCCAGCAGCCAAGCTTACTCCCGGGACAGGGGGCAGGGCTACACCTTC.

On this clone itself: This sample includes further DNA sequences coding for the same CDR3. This chain links TRBV7-2 with TRBJ1-2, with a tentative D call TRBD1 (6 bases). CDR3 length equals 14 residues. V was cut by 3 bases and J by 3 bases, with 11 bases left in between. From germline, CDR1 is SGHTA and CDR2 FQGNSA. CDR3 loop: CASSFNREDYGYTF. The CDR3 region has the DNA TGTGCCAGCAGCTTTAACAGGGAAGACTATGGCTACACCTTC.

This clone was found a few times. The chain uses TRBV9 and TRBJ2-3; D uncertain. The CDR3 extends over 16 amino acids. V was clipped by 3 bases and J by 0 bases, with 14 bases between them. CDR1 and CDR2 from the germline V gene are SGDLS and YYNGEE. CDR3 nucleotides: TGTGCCAGCAGCGCCGCTTGGGGTATTAGCACAGATACGCAGTATTTT. Its protein is CASSAAWGISTDTQYF.

This clone was picked up a small number of times. V usage is TRBV5-6 and J usage is TRBJ2-5; 9 bases fit TRBD2. Germline V lookup: CDR1 SGHDT, CDR2 YYEEEE. With V trimmed by 5 bases and J by 4 bases, 3 bases remained unmatched. CDR3 length equals 13 residues. This CDR3 reads CASSLTSGETQYF. CDR3 DNA: TGTGCCAGCAGTTTGACTAGCGGAGAGACCCAGTACTTC.

The rearrangement joins TRBV7-6 to TRBJ1-6; D gene unclear. Trimming removed 2 bases at V and 1 base at J, with 6 bases between. Germline CDR1 and CDR2: SGHVS and FNYEAQ. This CDR3 has 15 amino acids. In DNA, the CDR3 is TGTGCCAGCAGCTTAATGGGTTCCTATAATTCACCCCTCCACTTT. This codes for CASSLMGSYNSPLHF.